This record covers a single T cell receptor (beta chain). The data originate from a study of blood T cell repertoires in COVID-19. Generated by immunoSEQ multiplex PCR, the TCRdb table keeps only in-frame clones and is missing some. The sample holds under 140,000 clones; 70% to 80% are singletons and the top ten take under 10%. This CDR3 region has 17 residues. Germline V gene data show CDR1 as SGHTA and CDR2 as FQGTGA. V was clipped by 1 base and J by 1 base, with 17 bases between them. What was sequenced was peripheral blood. V and J are TRBV7-3 and TRBJ2-7; tentatively, D is TRBD1 (6 bases). This TCR came from a woman in her sixties or seventies with acute or convalescent COVID-19. CDR3 DNA: TGTGCCAGCAGCTTAAATCCCCCAGGGGAGAGGTCCTACGAGCAGTACTTC. It encodes CASSLNPPGERSYEQYF.